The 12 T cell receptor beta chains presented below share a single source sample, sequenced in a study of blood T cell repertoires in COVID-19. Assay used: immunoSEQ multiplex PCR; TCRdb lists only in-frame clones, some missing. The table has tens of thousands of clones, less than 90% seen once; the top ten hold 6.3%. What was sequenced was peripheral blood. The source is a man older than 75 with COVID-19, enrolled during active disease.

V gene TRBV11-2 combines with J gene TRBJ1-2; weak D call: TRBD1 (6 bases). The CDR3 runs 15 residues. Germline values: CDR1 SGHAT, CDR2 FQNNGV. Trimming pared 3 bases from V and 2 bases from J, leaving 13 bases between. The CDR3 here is CASSLGGPGNYGYTF. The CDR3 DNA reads TGTGCCAGCAGCTTGGGGGGGCCCGGGAACTATGGCTACACCTTC.

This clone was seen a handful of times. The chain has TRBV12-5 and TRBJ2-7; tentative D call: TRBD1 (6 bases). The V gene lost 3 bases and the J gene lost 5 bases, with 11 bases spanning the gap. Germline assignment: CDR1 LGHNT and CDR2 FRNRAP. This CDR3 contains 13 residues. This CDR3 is CASGFQGIHEQYF. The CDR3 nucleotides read TGTGCTAGTGGTTTCCAGGGGATCCACGAGCAGTACTTC.

The CDR3 protein is CASSIQDYEQYF. The CDR3 bases are TGTGCCAGCAGTATACAAGACTACGAGCAGTACTTC. V and J are TRBV6-5 and TRBJ2-7; D is uncertain. The germline V and J ends were trimmed by 5 bases and 3 bases, with 8 bases remaining between them. Germline CDR1 MNHEY, CDR2 SVGAGI. CDR3 length: 12 amino acids.

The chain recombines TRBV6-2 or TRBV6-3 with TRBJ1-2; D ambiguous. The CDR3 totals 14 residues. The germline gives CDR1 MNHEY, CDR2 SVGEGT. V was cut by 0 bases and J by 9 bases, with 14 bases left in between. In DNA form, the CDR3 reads TGTGCCAGCAGTTACTCTCCAGACTCTAGGCGCTACACCTTC. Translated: CASSYSPDSRRYTF.

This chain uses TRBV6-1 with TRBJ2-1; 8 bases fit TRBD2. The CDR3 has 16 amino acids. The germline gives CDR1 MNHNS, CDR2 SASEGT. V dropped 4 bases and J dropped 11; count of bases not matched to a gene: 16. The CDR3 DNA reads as TGTGCCAGCAGTGCGGGGGGGCCCGGGGGTGCGGACAAGCAGTTCTTC. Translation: CASSAGGPGGADKQFF.

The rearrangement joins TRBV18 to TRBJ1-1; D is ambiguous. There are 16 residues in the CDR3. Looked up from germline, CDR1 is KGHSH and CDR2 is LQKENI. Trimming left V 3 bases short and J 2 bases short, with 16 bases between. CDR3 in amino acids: CASSPPSRAGNTEAFF. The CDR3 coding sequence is TGTGCCAGCTCACCGCCCTCGAGGGCAGGAAACACTGAAGCTTTCTTT.

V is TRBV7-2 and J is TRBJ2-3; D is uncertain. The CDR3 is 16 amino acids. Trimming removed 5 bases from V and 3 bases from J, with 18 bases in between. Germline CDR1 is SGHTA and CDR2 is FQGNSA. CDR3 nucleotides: TGTGCCAGCAGCCCAGTTGAGGCCCGAAGGACAGATACGCAGTATTTT. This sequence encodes CASSPVEARRTDTQYF.

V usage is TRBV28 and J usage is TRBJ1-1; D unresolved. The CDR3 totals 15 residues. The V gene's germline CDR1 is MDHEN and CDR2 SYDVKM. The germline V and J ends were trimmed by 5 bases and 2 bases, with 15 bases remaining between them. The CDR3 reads CASSLTSLGNTEAFF. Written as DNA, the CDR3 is TGTGCCAGCAGTCTGACCTCTCTGGGCAACACTGAAGCTTTCTTT. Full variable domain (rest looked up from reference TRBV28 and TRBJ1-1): DVKVTQSSRYLVKRTGEKVFLECVQDMDHENMFWYRQDPGLGLRLIYFSYDVKMKEKGDIPEGYSVSREKKERFSLILESASTNQTSMYLCASSLTSLGNTEAFFGQGTRLTVV.

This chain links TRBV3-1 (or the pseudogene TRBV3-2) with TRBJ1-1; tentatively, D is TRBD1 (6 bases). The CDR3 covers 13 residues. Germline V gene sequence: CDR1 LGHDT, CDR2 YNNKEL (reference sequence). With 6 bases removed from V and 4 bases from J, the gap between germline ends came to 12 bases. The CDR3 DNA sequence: TGTGCCAGCAGTCCAGGGGCGGTCACTGAAGCTTTCTTT. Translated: CASSPGAVTEAFF.

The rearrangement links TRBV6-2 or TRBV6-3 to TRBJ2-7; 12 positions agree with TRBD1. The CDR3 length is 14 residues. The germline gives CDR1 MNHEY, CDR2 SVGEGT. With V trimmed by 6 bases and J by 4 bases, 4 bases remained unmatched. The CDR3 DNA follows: TGTGCCAGCAGCCGGGGACAGGGGGCTTACGAGCAGTACTTC. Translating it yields CASSRGQGAYEQYF.

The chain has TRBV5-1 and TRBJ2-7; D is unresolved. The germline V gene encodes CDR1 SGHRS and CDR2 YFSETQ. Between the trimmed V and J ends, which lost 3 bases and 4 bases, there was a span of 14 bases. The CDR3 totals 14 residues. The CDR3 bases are TGCGCCAGCAGCTACCAGGATGGTCAATACGAGCAGTACTTC. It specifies CASSYQDGQYEQYF.

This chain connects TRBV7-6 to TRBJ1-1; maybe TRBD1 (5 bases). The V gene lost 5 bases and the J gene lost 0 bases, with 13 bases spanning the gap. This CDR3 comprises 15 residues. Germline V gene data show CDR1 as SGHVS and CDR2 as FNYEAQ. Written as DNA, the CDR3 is TGTGCCAGCAGCATGACAGAAAGAATGAACACTGAAGCTTTCTTT. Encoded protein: CASSMTERMNTEAFF.